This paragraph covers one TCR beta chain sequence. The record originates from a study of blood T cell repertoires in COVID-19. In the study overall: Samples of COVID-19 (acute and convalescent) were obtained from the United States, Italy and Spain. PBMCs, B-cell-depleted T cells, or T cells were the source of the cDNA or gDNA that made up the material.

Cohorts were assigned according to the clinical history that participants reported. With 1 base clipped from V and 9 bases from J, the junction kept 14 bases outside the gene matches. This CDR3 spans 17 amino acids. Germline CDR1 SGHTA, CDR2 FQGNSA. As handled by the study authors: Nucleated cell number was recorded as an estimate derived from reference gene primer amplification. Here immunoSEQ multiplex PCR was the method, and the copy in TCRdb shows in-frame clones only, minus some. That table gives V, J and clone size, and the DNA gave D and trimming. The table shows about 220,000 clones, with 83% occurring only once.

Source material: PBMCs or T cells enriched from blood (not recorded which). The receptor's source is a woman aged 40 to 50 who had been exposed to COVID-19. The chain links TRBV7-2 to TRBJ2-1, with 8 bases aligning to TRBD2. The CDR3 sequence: CASSLVGRRTSMGEQFF. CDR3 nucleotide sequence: TGTGCCAGCAGCTTAGTGGGTCGCCGGACTAGCATGGGTGAGCAGTTCTTC.